Following are 14 T cell receptor beta chains from one sample sequenced in a study of cytomegalovirus exposure and HLA in healthy donors. Vbeta (60) and Jbeta (13) primers were used in the PCR. Only in-frame clones appear in the TCRdb table, and some are missing; sequencing was by immunoSEQ multiplex PCR. This sample has about 120,000 clones; roughly three fifths occur once, and the top ten carry 9% to 10%. The sequenced material came from PBMCs. The receptors stem from a man aged 40-50 years in good health and CMV-seropositive.

This clone was seen a few times. The chain links TRBV28 to TRBJ2-3; 8 nucleotides agree with TRBD2. V lost 2 bases and J lost 5; bases outside the gene matches: 6. CDR1 is MDHEN and CDR2 is SYDVKM in the germline V gene. This CDR3 is 15 amino acids long. CDR3 sequence (DNA): TGTGCCAGCAGTTTAACAGCGGGAGTCGGAGATACGCAGTATTTT. Its translation: CASSLTAGVGDTQYF.

A few counts support this clone. CDR3 in amino acids: CASARAQLAYGYTF. CDR3 coding DNA: TGTGCCAGCGCCCGCGCCCAGCTAGCCTATGGCTACACCTTC. The rearrangement joins TRBV7-2 to TRBJ1-2; D unclear. The CDR3 is 14 residues long. Trimming took 8 bases from V and 4 from J, leaving 17 bases between them. Germline V lookup: CDR1 SGHTA, CDR2 FQGNSA. Full variable domain (rest looked up from reference TRBV7-2 and TRBJ1-2): GAGVSQSPSNKVTEKGKDVELRCDPISGHTALYWYRQSLGQGLEFLIYFQGNSAPDKSGLPSDRFSAERTGGSVSTLTIQRTQQEDSAVYLCASARAQLAYGYTFGSGTRLTVV.

The chain combines TRBV30 with TRBJ2-1, with 12 bases identical to TRBD2. The germline V gene encodes CDR1 GTSNPN and CDR2 SVGIG (reference sequence). The CDR3 is 14 amino acids. CDR3 loop: CASSGRASYNEQFF. The CDR3 DNA is TGTGCATCTAGCGGGAGGGCCTCCTACAATGAGCAGTTCTTC. The variable domain in full, completed from reference TRBV30 and TRBJ2-1, reads SQTIHQWPATLVQPVGSPLSLECTVEGTSNPNLYWYRQAAGRGLQLLFYSVGIGQISSEVPQNLSASRPQDRQFILSSKKLLLSDSGFYLCASSGRASYNEQFFGPGTRLTVL.

V usage is TRBV2 and J usage is TRBJ2-7; TRBD2 matches 7 bases. Germline loops: CDR1 SNHLY, CDR2 FYNNEI. Germline trimming cut 1 base from V and 4 bases from J; bases unmatched to any gene: 7. The CDR3 has 15 amino acids. Here the CDR3 reads CASSEEGGRGYEQYF. The CDR3 nucleotides read TGTGCCAGCAGTGAAGAGGGCGGGAGAGGTTACGAGCAGTACTTC.

The V call is TRBV9, the J call TRBJ2-3; D gene uncertain. Trimming cost V 0 bases and J 2 bases, with 4 bases left between them. CDR1 and CDR2 (germline): SGDLS, YYNGEE. There are 13 residues in the CDR3. CDR3 sequence: CASSVEHTDTQYF. CDR3 nucleotide sequence: TGTGCCAGCAGCGTAGAACACACAGATACGCAGTATTTT.

CDR3 amino acids: CASSPTTAGHGGETQYF. The DNA for the CDR3 is TGCGCCAGCAGCCCCACTACCGCTGGACATGGCGGAGAGACCCAGTACTTC. The rearrangement uses TRBV5-1 and TRBJ2-5; D is perhaps TRBD1 (5 bases). Trimming took 4 bases from V and 4 from J, leaving 23 bases between them. The germline V gene has CDR1 SGHRS and CDR2 YFSETQ. The CDR3 totals 17 residues.

The chain couples TRBV7-9 to TRBJ1-2, with 8 bases matching TRBD1. Germline CDR1 reads SEHNR; CDR2 reads FQNEAQ (reference sequence). The CDR3 is 15 residues long. V was clipped by 5 bases and J by 6 bases; unmatched bases: 11. In DNA, the CDR3 is TGTGCCAGCAGCCTACGAAATAACAGGGGGAATGGCTACACCTTC. This codes for CASSLRNNRGNGYTF.

The chain combines TRBV7-8 with TRBJ1-2; 8 nucleotides align to TRBD1. V gave up 9 bases and J gave up 6 bases; unmatched junction bases: 15. CDR3 length equals 15 residues. From germline, CDR1 is SGHVS and CDR2 FQNEAQ. Here the CDR3 DNA reads TGTGCCAGTTCGAGGGCAGGGGGCGCGGCTCATGGCTACACCTTC. Translation gives CASSRAGGAAHGYTF.

The chain carries TRBV11-2 and TRBJ2-3; D may be TRBD2 (5 bases). CDR1 is SGHAT and CDR2 is FQNNGV in the germline V gene. The germline V and J ends were trimmed by 5 bases and 1 base, with 16 bases remaining between them. CDR3 length: 16 residues. This CDR3 reads CASSPARGNGTDTQYF. In DNA form, the CDR3 reads TGTGCCAGCAGCCCCGCTCGGGGAAACGGCACAGATACGCAGTATTTT.

The V call is TRBV7-2, the J call TRBJ1-2; tentatively, D is TRBD1 (5 bases). From germline, CDR1 is SGHTA and CDR2 FQGNSA. The V end was cut by 0 bases, the J end by 3 bases, with 14 bases between. This CDR3 is 16 amino acids long. CDR3 sequence (DNA): TGTGCCAGCAGCTTAGCGCGGGGGGGAGAGCACTATGGCTACACCTTC. It codes for CASSLARGGEHYGYTF.

The rearrangement links TRBV28 to TRBJ1-5, with a weak D call TRBD1 (5 bases). This CDR3 has 15 residues. V lost 4 bases and J lost 4, with 14 bases in between. The germline gives CDR1 MDHEN, CDR2 SYDVKM. The DNA of the CDR3 is TGTGCCAGCAGTTCCGCCGCGGGGGGAAATCAGCCCCAGCATTTT. Protein: CASSSAAGGNQPQHF.

The chain employs TRBV29-1 and TRBJ2-7; 7 bases fit TRBD1. This CDR3 region has 13 residues. V gave up 5 bases and J gave up 4 bases; unmatched junction bases: 8. Germline CDR1 is SQVTM and CDR2 is ANQGSEA. The CDR3 DNA follows: TGCAGCGTTCGCCAGGGGGTGTTATACGAGCAGTACTTC. Translating gives CSVRQGVLYEQYF.

V and J are TRBV19 and TRBJ2-1; D possibly corresponds to TRBD1 (5 bases). Germline V gene lookup returns CDR1 LNHDA and CDR2 SQIVND (reference sequence). CDR3 length: 13 amino acids. V was cut by 4 bases and J by 15 bases, with 19 bases left in between. The chain's CDR3 is CASSTDTFSIPFF. CDR3 coding DNA: TGTGCCAGTAGTACGGACACGTTCTCGATTCCGTTCTTC. The full variable domain, in which reference TRBV19 and TRBJ2-1 provide the parts outside the CDR3, is DGGITQSPKYLFRKEGQNVTLSCEQNLNHDAMYWYRQDPGQGLRLIYYSQIVNDFQKGDIAEGYSVSREKKESFPLTVTSAQKNPTAFYLCASSTDTFSIPFFGPGTRLTVL.

This clone was observed a handful of times. The gene calls are TRBV7-3 and TRBJ2-3; 8 bases map to TRBD1. The CDR3 has 15 amino acids. V shed 2 bases, J shed 4 bases, and the junction held 5 bases outside the gene matches. Germline V CDR1 and CDR2: SGHTA, FQGTGA. CDR3 nucleotide sequence: TGTGCCAGCAGCTTAGTACAGGGGGTTGCAGATACGCAGTATTTT. Its translation is CASSLVQGVADTQYF.